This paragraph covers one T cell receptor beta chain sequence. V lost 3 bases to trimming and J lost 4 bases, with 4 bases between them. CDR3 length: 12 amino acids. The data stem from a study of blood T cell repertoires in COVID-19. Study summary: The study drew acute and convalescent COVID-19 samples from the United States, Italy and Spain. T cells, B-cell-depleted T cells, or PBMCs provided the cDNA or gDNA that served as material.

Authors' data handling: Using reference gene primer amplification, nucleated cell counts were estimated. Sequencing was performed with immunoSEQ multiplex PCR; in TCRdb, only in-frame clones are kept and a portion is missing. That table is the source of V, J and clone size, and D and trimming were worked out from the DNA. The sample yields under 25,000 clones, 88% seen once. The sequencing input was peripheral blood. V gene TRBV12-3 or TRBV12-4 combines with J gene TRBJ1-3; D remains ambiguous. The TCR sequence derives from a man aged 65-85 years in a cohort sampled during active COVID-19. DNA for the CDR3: TGTGCCAGCAGTTTGACAGGAAACACCATATATTTT. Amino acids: CASSLTGNTIYF.